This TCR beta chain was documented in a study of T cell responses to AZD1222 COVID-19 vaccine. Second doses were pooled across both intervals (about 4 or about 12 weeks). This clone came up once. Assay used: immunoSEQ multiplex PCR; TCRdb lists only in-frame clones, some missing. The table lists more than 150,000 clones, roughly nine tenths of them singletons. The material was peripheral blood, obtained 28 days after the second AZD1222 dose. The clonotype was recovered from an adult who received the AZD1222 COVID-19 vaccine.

CDR3 DNA: TGTGCCAGCAGCGACAGGGCCCCTCAGCCCCAGCATTTT. Protein product: CASSDRAPQPQHF. The chain couples TRBV7-9 to TRBJ1-5; the match to TRBD1 covers 7 bases. The V segment lost 5 bases and the J segment 6 bases; nucleotides outside the gene matches: 4. CDR3 length: 13 residues. Germline V gene data show CDR1 as SEHNR and CDR2 as FQNEAQ (reference sequence).